Listed here are 7 T cell receptor beta chains from one sample, sequenced in a study of graft-versus-host responses after intestinal transplantation. Assay used: immunoSEQ multiplex PCR; TCRdb lists only in-frame clones, some missing. The sample holds about 78,000 clones, around 90% seen once. Their antigen targets remain unknown. The source was unstimulated CD8+ T cells sorted from spleen or lymph node cells, collected before transplant. Every receptor here comes from a human donor who was the organ donor for an intestinal transplant.

This clone was found once. The rearrangement uses TRBV11-1 and TRBJ1-2; 9 bases fit TRBD1. Germline assignment: CDR1 SGHAT and CDR2 FQDESV (reference sequence). This CDR3 is built from 17 residues. With V trimmed by 5 bases and J by 4 bases, 14 bases remained unmatched. CDR3 sequence reads: CASSTPAGTGTIYGYTF. The CDR3 nucleotides are TGTGCCAGCAGCACTCCCGCCGGGACAGGGACCATCTATGGCTACACCTTC.

The chain couples TRBV6-6 to TRBJ1-1; 7 bases agree with TRBD1. The junction had 12 bases not matched to a gene; V was cut back by 7 bases and J by 7 bases. Germline V gene lookup returns CDR1 MNHNY and CDR2 SVGAGI (reference sequence). This CDR3 has 14 amino acids. DNA of the CDR3: TGTGCCAGCACACCCTATGGCGACAGGGTTGAAGCTTTCTTT. Protein: CASTPYGDRVEAFF.

This clone qualifies as medium-sized. The chain is built from TRBV27 and TRBJ1-5, with D tentatively TRBD1 (5 bases). Germline assignment: CDR1 MNHEY and CDR2 SMNVEV (reference sequence). The length of the CDR3 is 12 residues. The V and J ends lost 9 bases and 4 bases respectively, with 10 bases between them. CDR3 region: CASKTVNQPQHF. The CDR3 bases are TGTGCCAGTAAGACAGTTAATCAGCCCCAGCATTTT.

The rearrangement joins TRBV27 to TRBJ1-1, with D uncertain. The CDR3 consists of 14 residues. The V end was cut by 7 bases, the J end by 5 bases, with 17 bases between. Looked up from germline, CDR1 is MNHEY and CDR2 is SMNVEV (reference sequence). This CDR3 is CASMTVGSGTEAFF. The DNA for the CDR3 is TGTGCCAGCATGACTGTAGGGTCGGGGACTGAAGCTTTCTTT.

This chain connects TRBV13 to TRBJ1-4; TRBD1 might be the D (5 bases). V lost 5 bases, J lost 7 bases, and 17 bases lay in between. CDR1 is PRHDT and CDR2 is FYEKMQ in the germline V gene (reference sequence). The CDR3 runs to 15 residues. The CDR3 here is CASSPGARGSEKLFF. As DNA, the CDR3 is TGTGCCAGCAGCCCCGGGGCACGGGGGTCTGAAAAACTGTTTTTT.

This clone has only one observation. This chain uses TRBV5-1 with TRBJ2-3; TRBD2 is a possible D gene (6 bases). CDR1 SGHRS and CDR2 YFSETQ come from the germline V gene. The CDR3 consists of 18 residues. Between the trimmed V and J ends, which lost 0 bases and 5 bases, there was a span of 22 bases. In nucleotides, the CDR3 is TGCGCCAGCAGCTTGGCCGAAGTGATCGGGAGAGAGGGAGATACGCAGTATTTT. It specifies CASSLAEVIGREGDTQYF. The full variable domain, completed using reference TRBV5-1 and TRBJ2-3, is KAGVTQTPRYLIKTRGQQVTLSCSPISGHRSVSWYQQTPGQGLQFLFEYFSETQRNKGNFPGRFSGRQFSNSRSEMNVSTLELGDSALYLCASSLAEVIGREGDTQYFGPGTRLTVL.

The chain couples TRBV7-9 to TRBJ2-1; D not certain. Germline values: CDR1 SEHNR, CDR2 FQNEAQ (reference sequence). The V and J ends lost 5 bases and 9 bases respectively, with 11 bases between them. The CDR3 is made up of 12 amino acids. The CDR3 sequence: CASSPLGGEQFF. The CDR3 nucleotides read TGTGCCAGCAGCCCCCTCGGCGGTGAGCAGTTCTTC.